The present TCR beta chain was sequenced within a study of cytomegalovirus exposure and HLA in healthy donors. Concerning this clone: Its antigen is not known.

Amplification used 60 Vbeta primers and 13 Jbeta primers. Some clones are missing from TCRdb's copy, which holds only in-frame ones; the method was immunoSEQ multiplex PCR. Altogether around 64,000 clones are present, about 85% being singletons, with the ten largest covering about 10%. Study-wide results and limits: In a later analysis, V- and J-gene trimming of beta chains associated with a DCLRE1C missense variant, replicated independently. HLA alleles were associated with 16,000 or so TCR beta sequences in a later analysis at 0.05 false discovery rate. It was confirmed in vitro that a few of the CMV-associated chains were specific for CMV antigens.

Healthy individuals who donated bone marrow served as the donors. This TCR was recovered from a female donor in good health and CMV-seronegative. Sequencing used PBMCs.

The CDR3 spells CASSEGGFNYGYTF. The CDR3 DNA reads TGTGCCAGCAGTGAGGGAGGTTTTAACTATGGCTACACCTTC. V and J are TRBV6-5 and TRBJ1-2; D remains ambiguous. The CDR3 covers 14 residues. The germline gives CDR1 MNHEY, CDR2 SVGAGI. V shed 5 bases and J shed 1 base, with 11 bases lying between them.